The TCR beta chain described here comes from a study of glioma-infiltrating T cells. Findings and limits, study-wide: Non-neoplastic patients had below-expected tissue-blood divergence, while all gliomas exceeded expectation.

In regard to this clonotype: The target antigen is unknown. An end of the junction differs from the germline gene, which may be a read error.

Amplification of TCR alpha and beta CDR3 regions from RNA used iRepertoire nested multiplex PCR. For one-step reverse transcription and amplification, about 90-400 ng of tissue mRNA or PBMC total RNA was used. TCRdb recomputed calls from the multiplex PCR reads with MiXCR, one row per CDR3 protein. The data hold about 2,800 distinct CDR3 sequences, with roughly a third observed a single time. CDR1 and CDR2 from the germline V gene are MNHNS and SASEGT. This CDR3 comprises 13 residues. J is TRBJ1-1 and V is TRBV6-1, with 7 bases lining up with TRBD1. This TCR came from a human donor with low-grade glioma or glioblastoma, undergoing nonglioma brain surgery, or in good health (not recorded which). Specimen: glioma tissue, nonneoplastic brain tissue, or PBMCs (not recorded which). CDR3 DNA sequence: TGTGCCAGCAACACACAGGGGAACACTGAAGCTCTCTTT. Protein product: CASNTQGNTEALF.